The rows below give T cell receptor beta chains drawn from one sample of a study of T-cell memory formation after mild COVID-19. TCRdb reanalysed the 5' RACE reads using MiXCR and keeps one entry per CDR3 protein. The table includes some 350,000 distinct CDR3 sequences, 10% to 15% detected once. Material for sequencing was PBMCs or a T cell subset sorted from them (not recorded which). The receptors here all came from a man between 18 and 29 years old who had mild COVID-19 (a few samples of this study predate the infection). Cell type and time point are not known. Each CDR3 is given without its conserved first and last residue. D genes are given only for firm matches. For some rows the clone size is stated as once, few or many, or as a class when expanded; others skip it.

>TRBV12-5|-|TRBJ1-1|-
ASGPDRNTEAF
>TRBV20-1|TRBD1|TRBJ2-7|-
SAEDRGEDEQY
>TRBV7-6|-|TRBJ2-1|many
ASSSLATGEQF
>TRBV5-1|TRBD1|TRBJ1-6|few
ASSLDRVENNSPLH
>TRBV4-3|TRBD2|TRBJ2-1|few
ASSPPVVGGGAVDEQF
>TRBV28|TRBD1|TRBJ2-4|many
ASRQGARVTKNIQY
>TRBV6-1|-|TRBJ2-3|-
ASSVLRVTQY
>TRBV3-1|-|TRBJ2-3|few
ASSQSREGDTQY
>TRBV9|TRBD2|TRBJ2-3|many
ASSEGQAGGTDTQY
>TRBV27|TRBD2|TRBJ2-3|few
ASSPGLAPDTQY
>TRBV3-1|-|TRBJ1-6|-
ASSGDTASYNSPLH
>TRBV6-1|-|TRBJ2-3|few
ASSEALGDDTQY
>TRBV9|TRBD2|TRBJ2-1|few
ASSPPSGGSSYNEQF
>TRBV6-5|-|TRBJ2-3|many
ASSYSMADLTDTQY
>TRBV6-1|-|TRBJ1-2|few
ASSDRAKGDNGYT